A single TCR beta chain is shown here with its context. Its antigen is unknown. This sample was taken from a study of lymphopenia after photon versus proton radiotherapy. Study-level points and caveats: After lymphocyte nadir, photon-treated repertoires showed oligoclonal expansion, especially CD8+ Temra. Better survival with proton therapy was suggested as possible, not demonstrated. Photon-treated patients lost naive T cells and TCR diversity; proton-treated stayed stable.

This CDR3 is 12 amino acids long. Germline loops: CDR1 LNHDA, CDR2 SQIVND (reference sequence). The V and J ends lost 10 bases and 6 bases respectively, with 13 bases between them. Libraries were prepared by immunoSEQ multiplex PCR; TCRdb keeps only in-frame clonotypes and omits some of them. The table records 37,000 or so clones, roughly 84% of them present only once. The rearrangement joins TRBV19 to TRBJ2-1; tentatively, D is TRBD2 (6 bases). This TCR came from a man in his fifties with gastric cancer. Material: peripheral blood, obtained from a patient treated with photon-based radiotherapy. CDR3 DNA: TGTGCCACCGCCGGGACTCTCAATGAGCAGTTCTTC. Translation gives CATAGTLNEQFF.